The text below deals with one TCR beta chain. The sample originates from a study of blood T cell repertoires in COVID-19. Here immunoSEQ multiplex PCR was the method, and the copy in TCRdb shows in-frame clones only, minus some. This sample has roughly 60,000 clones, with about 93% found just once. V was shortened by 8 bases and J by 6 bases, with 25 bases between the two germline ends. Germline CDR1 reads MDHEN; CDR2 reads SYDVKM. The CDR3 has 17 amino acids. Sequencing was done on a sample of peripheral blood. The clonotype comes from a woman older than 75 with active COVID-19. J is TRBJ2-2 and V is TRBV28, with D perhaps TRBD2 (6 bases). The CDR3 DNA is TGTGCCAGCGCCTTAGGAGGAGGGGCCGGGGATTCCGGGGAGCTGTTTTTT. The encoded protein is CASALGGGAGDSGELFF.